Shown below are 15 T cell receptor beta chains from a single sample sequenced in a study of T cell responses to AZD1222 COVID-19 vaccine. Produced via immunoSEQ multiplex PCR; TCRdb's table is partial and in-frame only. The sample shows about 140,000 clones, nearly 95% of them seen only once. This specimen was peripheral blood, taken 28 days after the second AZD1222 dose. These receptors were collected from an adult who received the AZD1222 COVID-19 vaccine.

In regard to this clone: At one of its ends the junction is not consistent with the germline gene, which may arise from a read error. The rearrangement links TRBV20-1 to TRBJ2-1; 7 nucleotides match TRBD1. This CDR3 comprises 11 residues. Germline V lookup: CDR1 DFQATT, CDR2 SNEGSKA (reference sequence). Here the CDR3 reads CSARGLKGQIF. The CDR3 DNA follows: TGCAGTGCTAGAGGCCTTAAGGGACAGATCTTC.

The chain recombines TRBV19 with TRBJ1-1; weak D call: TRBD1 (5 bases). Per the germline V gene, CDR1 is LNHDA and CDR2 is SQIVND (reference sequence). This CDR3 has 13 residues. V was cut by 2 bases and J by 4 bases, with 8 bases left in between. CDR3 amino acids: CASSIQRGTEAFF. The CDR3 nucleotides are TGTGCCAGTAGTATACAAAGGGGCACTGAAGCTTTCTTT.

The genes are TRBV7-2 and TRBJ1-1, with TRBD1 as a possible D gene (5 bases). Germline loops: CDR1 SGHTA, CDR2 FQGNSA. V dropped 1 base and J dropped 1 base, with 7 bases sitting between them. The CDR3 loop spans 14 amino acids. The CDR3 nucleotides read TGTGCCAGCAGCTTAGGGACATCGAACACTGAAGCTTTCTTT. This sequence encodes CASSLGTSNTEAFF.

This clone appeared a single time. The chain employs TRBV11-3 and TRBJ2-2, with D unresolved. CDR1 is SGHNT, CDR2 YENEEA, per germline. This CDR3 spans 14 amino acids. Trimming removed 1 base from V and 2 bases from J, with 5 bases in between. CDR3 bases: TGTGCCAGCAGCTTAGTGTCTAACACCGGGGAGCTGTTTTTT. The encoded protein is CASSLVSNTGELFF. Based on the CDR3 plus reference TRBV11-3 and TRBJ2-2, the full variable domain is EAGVVQSPRYKIIEKKQPVAFWCNPISGHNTLYWYLQNLGQGPELLIRYENEEAVDDSQLPKDRFSAERLKGVDSTLKIQPAELGDSAVYLCASSLVSNTGELFFGEGSRLTVL.

This chain uses TRBV7-2 with TRBJ1-5; D remains unclear. The germline CDR1 and CDR2 sequences are SGHTA and FQGNSA. The CDR3 runs 15 residues. The germline V and J ends were trimmed by 0 bases and 6 bases, with 12 bases remaining between them. The CDR3 loop is CASSLASGSGQPQHF. Here the CDR3 DNA reads TGTGCCAGCAGCTTAGCGTCCGGGTCCGGTCAGCCCCAGCATTTT.

The J gene is TRBJ2-7, the V gene TRBV6-6; 10 positions agree with TRBD1. Germline V gene lookup returns CDR1 MNHNY and CDR2 SVGAGI (reference sequence). This CDR3 has 14 amino acids. V was pared by 8 bases and J by 2 bases, with 6 bases of the junction left unmatched. Here the CDR3 DNA reads TGTGCCAGCGCCCACGGGACAGGGGCCTACGAGCAGTACTTC. Amino acid sequence: CASAHGTGAYEQYF.

The chain recombines TRBV21-1 with TRBJ1-2. TRBV21-1 is a documented pseudogene. The CDR3 has 13 amino acids. The CDR3 bases are TGTGCCGGGGAGTGGCAGGAGAACTATGGCTACACCTTC. Protein: CAGEWQENYGYTF.

CDR3 protein: CASSQSRYEQYF. The CDR3 nucleotides read TGTGCCAGCAGCCAATCAAGGTACGAGCAGTACTTC. The chain employs TRBV3-1 (or the pseudogene TRBV3-2) and TRBJ2-7; no firm D call. The CDR3 runs 12 residues. Germline V gene lookup returns CDR1 LGHDT and CDR2 YNNKEL (reference sequence). V lost 2 bases, J lost 4 bases, and 6 bases lay in between.

This clone was seen just once. The rearrangement joins TRBV4-1 to TRBJ1-1, with no clear D. The CDR3 contains 13 residues. Trimming left V 4 bases short and J 7 bases short, with 13 bases between. CDR1 is MGHRA and CDR2 is YSYEKL in the germline V gene. The CDR3 spells CASSRLHSVEAFF. In nucleotides, the CDR3 is TGCGCCAGCAGCCGATTACACTCCGTTGAAGCTTTCTTT.

Note on this clone: A read error may account for a junction end that differs from germline. This CDR3 reads CASSGLGTGVGETQYF. CDR3 DNA sequence: TGTGCTAGCAGCGGCCTAGGCACAGGGGTGGGGGAGACCCAGTACTTC. The V call is TRBV7-7, the J call TRBJ2-5; TRBD1 aligns across 7 bases. The length of the CDR3 is 16 residues. Looked up from germline, CDR1 is SSHAT and CDR2 is FNYEAQ (reference sequence).

The chain couples TRBV25-1 to TRBJ1-4; maybe TRBD1 (5 bases). CDR3 length: 13 amino acids. The V gene lost 3 bases and the J gene lost 5 bases, with 7 bases spanning the gap. Looked up from germline, CDR1 is MGHDK and CDR2 is SYGVNS. CDR3 sequence (DNA): TGTGCCAGCAGTGATGGGGGGAATGAAAAACTGTTTTTT. Translated: CASSDGGNEKLFF.

The chain links TRBV7-2 to TRBJ2-5; 9 nucleotides align to TRBD1. The CDR3 loop spans 14 amino acids. Germline loops: CDR1 SGHTA, CDR2 FQGNSA. Trimming at V came to 4 bases and at J to 5 bases, leaving 5 bases not matched to a gene. CDR3 residues: CASSSTGGKETQYF. The CDR3 coding sequence is TGTGCCAGCAGCTCTACAGGGGGCAAGGAGACCCAGTACTTC.

This rearrangement joins TRBV19 to TRBJ1-2, with D unresolved. Germline V CDR1 and CDR2: LNHDA, SQIVND (reference sequence). Trimming removed 3 bases from V and 7 bases from J, with 15 bases in between. The length of the CDR3 is 14 residues. The DNA for the CDR3 is TGTGCCAGTAGTATCTCCGACGGGCTACTTGGCTACACCTTC. It is translated as CASSISDGLLGYTF.

J is TRBJ1-1 and V is TRBV5-4; D is perhaps TRBD1 (5 bases). Trimming shortened V by 0 bases and J by 4 bases, and 19 bases separated the two germline ends. Germline V gene lookup returns CDR1 SGHNT and CDR2 YYREEE (reference sequence). This CDR3 is built from 17 residues. The CDR3 region is CASSLEGLRVGGTEAFF. CDR3 sequence (DNA): TGTGCCAGCAGCTTGGAGGGGCTCAGGGTGGGGGGCACTGAAGCTTTCTTT.

The gene calls are TRBV6-5 and TRBJ1-2, with a possible D match to TRBD1 (6 bases). V was shortened by 6 bases and J by 7 bases, with 15 bases between the two germline ends. The CDR3 is made up of 13 amino acids. Germline CDR1 reads MNHEY; CDR2 reads SVGAGI. CDR3 sequence reads: CASSDGQFGGYTF. CDR3 coding DNA: TGTGCCAGCAGCGACGGACAGTTCGGTGGCTACACCTTC.